The 6 T cell receptor beta chains listed next were all sequenced from one sample in a study of cytomegalovirus exposure and HLA in healthy donors. This PCR relied on a set of 60 Vbeta primers and 13 Jbeta primers. Generated by immunoSEQ multiplex PCR, the TCRdb table keeps only in-frame clones and is missing some. The sample shows about 210,000 clones, and over 0.75% sits with its ten largest clones. Sequenced sample: PBMCs. The receptors shown here come from a woman in her 30s in good health and CMV-seropositive.

This rearrangement joins TRBV30 to TRBJ2-7, with D tentatively TRBD1 (6 bases). Deletions cut 2 bases from V and 1 base from J, with 15 bases between. Germline loops: CDR1 GTSNPN, CDR2 SVGIG (reference sequence). The CDR3 has 15 residues. The CDR3 loop reads CAWSYRAGVSYEQYF. CDR3 coding DNA: TGTGCCTGGAGTTATCGGGCAGGGGTTTCCTACGAGCAGTACTTC.

The chain couples TRBV29-1 to TRBJ1-5; D is ambiguous. CDR1 SQVTM and CDR2 ANQGSEA come from the germline V gene. The CDR3 consists of 14 residues. The ends were cut back, 6 bases at V and 0 bases at J, with 12 bases in the middle. CDR3 nucleotide sequence: TGCAGCGTCTTGACTGGAAATAGCAATCAGCCCCAGCATTTT. Translating gives CSVLTGNSNQPQHF.

The CDR3 region has the DNA TGTGCCTGGGTGACTAGCCCGAGCACAGATACGCAGTATTTT. It specifies CAWVTSPSTDTQYF. This chain connects TRBV30 to TRBJ2-3, with 7 bases lining up with TRBD2. The CDR3 has 14 amino acids. Germline assignment: CDR1 GTSNPN and CDR2 SVGIG (reference sequence). J lost 0 bases, V lost 5 bases, and 5 bases had no gene match.

The rearrangement uses TRBV6-5 and TRBJ2-7; D is possibly TRBD1 (6 bases). CDR3 length: 14 residues. Germline CDR1 is MNHEY and CDR2 is SVGAGI. The V gene lost 4 bases and the J gene lost 0 bases, with 10 bases spanning the gap. The CDR3: CASSSRDNSYEQYF. CDR3 DNA: TGTGCCAGCAGTTCACGGGACAACTCCTACGAGCAGTACTTC.

The CDR3 nucleotides read TGTGCCAGCAGTTTACAAAAAGGACAGGGATTAAGGCAGCCCCAGCATTTT. It specifies CASSLQKGQGLRQPQHF. The chain carries TRBV28 and TRBJ1-5; 8 bases are a match to TRBD1. The junction had 13 bases not matched to a gene; V was cut back by 2 bases and J by 7 bases. This CDR3 has 17 residues. The germline CDR1 and CDR2 sequences are MDHEN and SYDVKM.

This chain links TRBV27 with TRBJ1-6; tentatively, D is TRBD1 (5 bases). The CDR3 extends over 17 amino acids. Germline assignment: CDR1 MNHEY and CDR2 SMNVEV (reference sequence). The ends were cut back, 0 bases at V and 5 bases at J, with 14 bases in the middle. Here the CDR3 reads CASSLSPGGLHNSPLHF. The CDR3 coding sequence is TGTGCCAGCAGTTTATCCCCGGGGGGGTTGCATAATTCACCCCTCCACTTT.